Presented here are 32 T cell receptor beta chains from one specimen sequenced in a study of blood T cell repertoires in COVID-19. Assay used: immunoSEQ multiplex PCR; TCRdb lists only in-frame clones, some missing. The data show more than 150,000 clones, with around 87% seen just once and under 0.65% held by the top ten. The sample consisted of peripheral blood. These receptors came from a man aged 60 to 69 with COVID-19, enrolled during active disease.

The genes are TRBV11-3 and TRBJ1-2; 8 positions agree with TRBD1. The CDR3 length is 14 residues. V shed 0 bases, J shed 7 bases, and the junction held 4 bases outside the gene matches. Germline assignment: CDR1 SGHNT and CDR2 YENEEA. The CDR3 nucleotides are TGTGCCAGCAGCTTAGATCAGGGGACAGGTGGCTACACCTTC. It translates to CASSLDQGTGGYTF.

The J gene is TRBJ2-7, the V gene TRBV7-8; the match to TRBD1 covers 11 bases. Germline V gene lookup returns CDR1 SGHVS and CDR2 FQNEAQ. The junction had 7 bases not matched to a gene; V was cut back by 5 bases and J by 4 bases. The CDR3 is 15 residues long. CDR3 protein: CASSVGTGGLYEQYF. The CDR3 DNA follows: TGTGCCAGCAGCGTAGGGACAGGGGGACTATACGAGCAGTACTTC.

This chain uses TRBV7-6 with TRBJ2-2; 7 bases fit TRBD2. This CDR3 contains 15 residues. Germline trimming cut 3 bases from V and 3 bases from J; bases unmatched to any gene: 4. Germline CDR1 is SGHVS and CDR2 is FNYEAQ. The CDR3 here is CASSFRLADTGELFF. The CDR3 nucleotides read TGTGCCAGCAGCTTTCGGCTAGCGGACACCGGGGAGCTGTTTTTT.

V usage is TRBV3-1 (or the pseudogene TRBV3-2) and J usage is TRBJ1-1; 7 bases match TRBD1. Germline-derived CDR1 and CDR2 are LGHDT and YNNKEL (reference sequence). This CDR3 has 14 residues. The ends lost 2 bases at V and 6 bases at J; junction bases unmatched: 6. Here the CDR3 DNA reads TGTGCCAGCAGCCAACGAGACAGGGCTGCTGAAGCTTTCTTT. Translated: CASSQRDRAAEAFF.

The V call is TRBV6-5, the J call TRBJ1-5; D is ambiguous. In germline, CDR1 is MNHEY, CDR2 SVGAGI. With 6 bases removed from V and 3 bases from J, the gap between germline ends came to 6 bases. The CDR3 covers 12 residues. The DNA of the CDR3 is TGTGCCAGCAGCGGTCCCAATCAGCCCCAGCATTTT. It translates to CASSGPNQPQHF.

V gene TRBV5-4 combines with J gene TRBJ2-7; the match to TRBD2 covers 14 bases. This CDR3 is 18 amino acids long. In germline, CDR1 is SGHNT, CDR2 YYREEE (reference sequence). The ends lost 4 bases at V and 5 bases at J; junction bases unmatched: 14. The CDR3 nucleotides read TGTGCCAGCAGCCCCGGGACTAGCGGGAGATTGGGTAACGACGAGCAGTACTTC. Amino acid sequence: CASSPGTSGRLGNDEQYF.

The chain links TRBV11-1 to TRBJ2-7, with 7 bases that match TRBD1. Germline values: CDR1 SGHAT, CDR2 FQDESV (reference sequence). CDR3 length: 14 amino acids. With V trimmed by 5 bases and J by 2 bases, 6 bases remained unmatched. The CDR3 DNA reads TGTGCCAGCAGCACAACCGGGACAGCCTACGAGCAGTACTTC. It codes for CASSTTGTAYEQYF.

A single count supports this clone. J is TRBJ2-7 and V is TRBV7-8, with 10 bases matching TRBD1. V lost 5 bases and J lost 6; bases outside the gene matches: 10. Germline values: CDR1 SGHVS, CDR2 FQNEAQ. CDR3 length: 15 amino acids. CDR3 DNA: TGTGCCAGCAGCGCCACGACAGGGGGCCGGGTCGAGCAGTACTTC. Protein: CASSATTGGRVEQYF.

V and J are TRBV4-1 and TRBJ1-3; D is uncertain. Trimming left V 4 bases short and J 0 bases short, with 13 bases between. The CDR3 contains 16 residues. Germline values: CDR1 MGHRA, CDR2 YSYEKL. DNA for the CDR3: TGCGCCAGCAGCCCCCTGGACGGGAGCTCTGGAAACACCATATATTTT. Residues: CASSPLDGSSGNTIYF.

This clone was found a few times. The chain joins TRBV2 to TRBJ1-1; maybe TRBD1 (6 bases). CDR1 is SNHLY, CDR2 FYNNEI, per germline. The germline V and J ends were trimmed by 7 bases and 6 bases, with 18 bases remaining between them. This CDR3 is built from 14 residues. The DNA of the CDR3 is TGTGCCAGCAATAAAGGACAGCTAGAGTCTGAAGCTTTCTTT. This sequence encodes CASNKGQLESEAFF.

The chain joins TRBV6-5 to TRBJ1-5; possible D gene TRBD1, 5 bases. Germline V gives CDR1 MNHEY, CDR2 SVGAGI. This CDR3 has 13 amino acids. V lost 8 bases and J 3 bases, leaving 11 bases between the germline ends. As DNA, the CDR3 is TGTGCCAGCGTAGGACAAGTCAATCAGCCCCAGCATTTT. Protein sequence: CASVGQVNQPQHF.

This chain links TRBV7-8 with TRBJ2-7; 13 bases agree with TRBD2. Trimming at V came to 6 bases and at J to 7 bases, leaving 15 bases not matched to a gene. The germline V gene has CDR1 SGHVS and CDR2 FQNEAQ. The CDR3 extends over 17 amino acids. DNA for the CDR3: TGTGCCAGCAGTATCCTAGGGACTAGCGGGGCGAAAGAGGAGCAGTACTTC. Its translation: CASSILGTSGAKEEQYF.

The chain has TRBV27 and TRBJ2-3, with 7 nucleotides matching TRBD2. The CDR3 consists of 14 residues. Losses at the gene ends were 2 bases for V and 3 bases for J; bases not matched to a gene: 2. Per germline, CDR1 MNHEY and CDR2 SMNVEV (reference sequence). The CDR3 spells CASSLGGGTDTQYF. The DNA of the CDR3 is TGTGCCAGCAGTTTAGGGGGGGGGACAGATACGCAGTATTTT.

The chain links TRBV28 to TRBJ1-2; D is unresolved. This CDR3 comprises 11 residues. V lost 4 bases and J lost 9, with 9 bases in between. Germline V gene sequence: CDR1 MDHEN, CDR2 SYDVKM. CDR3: CASSSGFSYTF. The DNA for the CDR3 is TGTGCCAGCAGTTCGGGATTCAGCTACACCTTC.

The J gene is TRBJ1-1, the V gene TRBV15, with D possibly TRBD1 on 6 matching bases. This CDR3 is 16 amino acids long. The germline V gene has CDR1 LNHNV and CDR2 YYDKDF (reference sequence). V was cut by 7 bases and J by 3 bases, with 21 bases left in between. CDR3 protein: CATTRGGAIGDTEAFF. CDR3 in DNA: TGTGCCACCACCAGGGGTGGAGCTATCGGGGACACTGAAGCTTTCTTT.

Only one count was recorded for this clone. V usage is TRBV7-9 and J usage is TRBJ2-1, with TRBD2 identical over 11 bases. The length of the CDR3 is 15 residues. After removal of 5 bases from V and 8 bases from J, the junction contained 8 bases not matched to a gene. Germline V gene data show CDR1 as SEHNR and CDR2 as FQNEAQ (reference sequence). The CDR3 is CASSPGTSGLDEQFF. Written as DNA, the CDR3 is TGTGCCAGCAGCCCCGGGACTAGCGGTCTAGATGAGCAGTTCTTC.

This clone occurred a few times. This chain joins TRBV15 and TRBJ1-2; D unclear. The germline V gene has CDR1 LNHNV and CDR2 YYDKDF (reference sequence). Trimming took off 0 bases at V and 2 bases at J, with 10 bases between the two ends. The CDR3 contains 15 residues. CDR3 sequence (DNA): TGTGCCACCAGCAGAGATCTTGGGCACAACTATGGCTACACCTTC. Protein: CATSRDLGHNYGYTF.

CDR3 loop: CASSLPGGDGYTF. The CDR3 region has the DNA TGTGCCAGCAGCCTCCCAGGAGGAGATGGCTACACCTTC. V and J are TRBV3-1 (or the pseudogene TRBV3-2) and TRBJ1-2; D call uncertain. CDR1 and CDR2 (germline): LGHDT, YNNKEL (reference sequence). Trimming took 4 bases from V and 6 from J, leaving 12 bases between them. CDR3 length equals 13 residues.

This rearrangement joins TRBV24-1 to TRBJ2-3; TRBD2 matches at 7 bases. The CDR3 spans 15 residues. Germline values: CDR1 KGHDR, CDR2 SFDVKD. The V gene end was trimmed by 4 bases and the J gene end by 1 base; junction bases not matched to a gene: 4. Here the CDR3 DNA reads TGTGCCACCAGTGACGCAGCGGGACGCACAGATACGCAGTATTTT. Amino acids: CATSDAAGRTDTQYF.

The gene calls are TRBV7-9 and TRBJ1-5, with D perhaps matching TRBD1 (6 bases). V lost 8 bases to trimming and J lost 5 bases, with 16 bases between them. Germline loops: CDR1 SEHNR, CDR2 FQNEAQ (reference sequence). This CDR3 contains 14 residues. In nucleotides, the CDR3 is TGTGCCAGCGCTAGCAGGACAGAGGATCAGCCCCAGCATTTT. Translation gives CASASRTEDQPQHF.

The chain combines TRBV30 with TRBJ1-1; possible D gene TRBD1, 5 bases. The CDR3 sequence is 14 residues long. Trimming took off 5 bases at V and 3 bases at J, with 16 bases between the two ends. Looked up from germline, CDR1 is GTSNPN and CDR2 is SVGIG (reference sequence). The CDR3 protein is CAWASGGIYTEAFF. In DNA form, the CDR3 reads TGTGCCTGGGCGTCGGGGGGGATATACACTGAAGCTTTCTTT.

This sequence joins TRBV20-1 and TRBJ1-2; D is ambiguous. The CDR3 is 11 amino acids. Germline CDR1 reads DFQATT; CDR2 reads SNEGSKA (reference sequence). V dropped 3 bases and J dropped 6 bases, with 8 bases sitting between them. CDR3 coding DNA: TGCAGTGCTAGTCACTTGAATGGCTACACCTTC. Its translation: CSASHLNGYTF.

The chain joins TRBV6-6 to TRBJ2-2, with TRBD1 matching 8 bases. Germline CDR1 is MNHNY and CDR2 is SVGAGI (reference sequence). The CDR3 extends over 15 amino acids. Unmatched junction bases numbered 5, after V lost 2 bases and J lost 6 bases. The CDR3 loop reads CASSYGTGRSGELFF. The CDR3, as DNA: TGTGCCAGCAGTTACGGGACAGGTCGGTCCGGGGAGCTGTTTTTT.

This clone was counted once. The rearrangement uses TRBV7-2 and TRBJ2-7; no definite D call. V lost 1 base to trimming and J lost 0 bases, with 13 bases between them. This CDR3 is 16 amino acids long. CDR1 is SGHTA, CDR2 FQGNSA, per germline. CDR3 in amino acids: CASSLGRSRSSYEQYF. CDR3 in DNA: TGTGCCAGCAGCTTAGGGCGCAGTAGGAGCTCCTACGAGCAGTACTTC.

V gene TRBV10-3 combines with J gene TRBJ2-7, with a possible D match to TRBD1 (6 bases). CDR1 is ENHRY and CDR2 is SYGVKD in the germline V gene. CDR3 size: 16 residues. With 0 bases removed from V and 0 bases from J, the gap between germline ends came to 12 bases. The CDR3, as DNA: TGTGCCATCAGTGAGTCGCAAGGGGGTCCCTCCTACGAGCAGTACTTC. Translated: CAISESQGGPSYEQYF.

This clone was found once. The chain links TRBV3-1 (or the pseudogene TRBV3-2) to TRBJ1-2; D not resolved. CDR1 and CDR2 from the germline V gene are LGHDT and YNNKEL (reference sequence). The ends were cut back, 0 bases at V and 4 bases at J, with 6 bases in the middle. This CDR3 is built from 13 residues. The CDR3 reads CASSQDIPYGYTF. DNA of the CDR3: TGTGCCAGCAGCCAAGATATTCCCTATGGCTACACCTTC.

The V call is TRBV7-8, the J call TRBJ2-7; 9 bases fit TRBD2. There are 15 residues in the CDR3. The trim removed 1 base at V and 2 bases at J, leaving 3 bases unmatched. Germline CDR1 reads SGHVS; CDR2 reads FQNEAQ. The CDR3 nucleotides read TGTGCCAGCAGCTTAGAGGCTAGCGGGACCTACGAGCAGTACTTC. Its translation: CASSLEASGTYEQYF.

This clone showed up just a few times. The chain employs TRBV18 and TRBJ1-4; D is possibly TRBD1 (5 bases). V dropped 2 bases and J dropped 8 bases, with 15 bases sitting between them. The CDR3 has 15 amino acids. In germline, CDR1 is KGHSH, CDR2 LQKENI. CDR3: CASSPGQVDNEKLFF. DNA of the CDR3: TGTGCCAGCTCACCAGGTCAGGTGGACAACGAAAAACTGTTTTTT.

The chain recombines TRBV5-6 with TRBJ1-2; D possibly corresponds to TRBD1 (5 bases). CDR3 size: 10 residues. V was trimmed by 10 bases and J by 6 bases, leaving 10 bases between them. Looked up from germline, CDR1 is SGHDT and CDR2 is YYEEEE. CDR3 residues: CAGKTDGYTF. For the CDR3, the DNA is TGTGCCGGAAAGACAGATGGCTACACCTTC. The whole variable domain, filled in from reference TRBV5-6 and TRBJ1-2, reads DAGVTQSPTHLIKTRGQQVTLRCSPKSGHDTVSWYQQALGQGPQFIFQYYEEEERQRGNFPDRFSGHQFPNYSSELNVNALLLGDSALYLCAGKTDGYTFGSGTRLTVV.

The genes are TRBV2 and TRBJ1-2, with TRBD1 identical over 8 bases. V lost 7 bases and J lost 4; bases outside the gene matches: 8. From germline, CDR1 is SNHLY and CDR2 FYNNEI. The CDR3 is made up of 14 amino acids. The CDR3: CASNPNRGIYGYTF. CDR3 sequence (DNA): TGTGCCAGCAACCCCAACAGGGGGATCTATGGCTACACCTTC. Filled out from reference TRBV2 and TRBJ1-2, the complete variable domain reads EPEVTQTPSHQVTQMGQEVILRCVPISNHLYFYWYRQILGQKVEFLVSFYNNEISEKSEIFDDQFSVERPDGSNFTLKIRSTKLEDSAMYFCASNPNRGIYGYTFGSGTRLTVV.

CDR3 sequence reads: CASSGGPNYGYTF. In DNA form, the CDR3 reads TGTGCCAGCAGCGGCGGGCCGAACTATGGCTACACCTTC. The chain uses TRBV7-9 and TRBJ1-2; D gene ambiguous. Trimming pared 5 bases from V and 2 bases from J, leaving 9 bases between. CDR1 and CDR2 from the germline V gene are SEHNR and FQNEAQ (reference sequence). This CDR3 contains 13 residues.

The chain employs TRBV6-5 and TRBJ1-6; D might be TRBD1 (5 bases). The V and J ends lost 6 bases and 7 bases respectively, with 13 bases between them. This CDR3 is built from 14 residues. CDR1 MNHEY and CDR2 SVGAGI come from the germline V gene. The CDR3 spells CASSGGRWNSPLHF. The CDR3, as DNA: TGTGCCAGCAGCGGGGGACGCTGGAATTCACCCCTCCACTTT.